This record looks at one T cell receptor (beta chain) sequence and its context. This sample is part of a study of shared clonotypes between healthy human individuals. TCRdb keeps only in-frame clones here, not all; method: immunoSEQ multiplex PCR. The sample has about 2 million clones, 85% to 95% seen once. The naive CD8 fraction comprised CD45RO-negative cells positively selected for CCR7 and excluded terminally differentiated effector memory CD45RA+ cells. Healthy HIV-negative adults without recent acute infections or vaccinations served as donors. The germline V and J ends were trimmed by 0 bases and 1 base, with 12 bases remaining between them. The CDR3 loop spans 17 amino acids. The germline V gene encodes CDR1 KGHSH and CDR2 LQKENI.

The V gene is TRBV18, the J gene TRBJ1-4; unclear D gene. The TCR sequence derives from a man aged 18 to 29 in good health. Sequenced sample: naive CD8+ T cells sorted from blood. In nucleotides, the CDR3 is TGTGCCAGCTCACCACCATGGGTGGGCGGAACTAATGAAAAACTGTTTTTT. It yields the protein CASSPPWVGGTNEKLFF.